Following are 21 T cell receptor beta chains from one sample sequenced in a study of T-cell reconstitution after alpha-beta-depleted transplantation in children. Unique molecular identifiers tagged the TCRbeta library. TCRdb ran MiXCR on the PCR reads and lists one entry per CDR3 protein. This table holds some 300,000 distinct CDR3 sequences, over 9.5% found once. The sample was PBMCs, taken before TCRalphabeta/CD19-depleted stem cell transplant. These receptors were taken from a boy under two years old with acute myeloid leukemia, due to receive a stem cell transplant.

Many counts were recorded for this clonotype. This rearrangement joins TRBV4-2 to TRBJ2-7, with no clear D. Germline values: CDR1 LGHNA, CDR2 YNFKEQ. The CDR3 runs 15 residues. The V end lost 0 bases, the J end lost 3 bases, and 12 bases lay between the germline ends. The CDR3 DNA reads TGTGCCAGCAGCCAAGAAGGTAAAGGGTTCTACGAGCAGTACTTC. It is translated as CASSQEGKGFYEQYF.

This clonotype has at least ten counts. The chain recombines TRBV3-1 with TRBJ2-1, with D perhaps being TRBD1 or TRBD2 (5 bases each). Trimming removed 4 bases from V and 8 bases from J, with 12 bases in between. Germline CDR1 and CDR2: LGHDT and YNNKEL (reference sequence). The CDR3 length is 13 residues. Written as DNA, the CDR3 is TGTGCCAGCAGCCGCCGGGGCCGGGATGAGCAGTTCTTC. As protein: CASSRRGRDEQFF.

In its sample, this clonotype was seen many times. The chain is built from TRBV7-2 and TRBJ1-5; 9 bases match TRBD1. Looked up from germline, CDR1 is SGHTA and CDR2 is FQGNSA. V shed 1 base, J shed 9 bases, and the junction held 7 bases outside the gene matches. The CDR3 is made up of 15 amino acids. CDR3 region: CASSLEVTGGGPQHF. CDR3 coding DNA: TGTGCCAGCAGCTTAGAGGTGACAGGGGGGGGGCCCCAGCATTTT.

This clonotype was recorded many times. The CDR3 DNA is TGTGCCAGTAATATGGGGAGAGGCAGCTACGAGCAGTACTTC. Translation: CASNMGRGSYEQYF. The chain has TRBV19 and TRBJ2-7, with D possibly matching TRBD2 (5 bases). V lost 7 bases and J 3 bases, leaving 16 bases between the germline ends. This CDR3 contains 14 residues. The germline V gene has CDR1 LNHDA and CDR2 SQIVND (reference sequence).

V usage is TRBV7-6 and J usage is TRBJ2-1; 12 bases agree with TRBD2. Germline CDR1 reads SGHVS; CDR2 reads FNYEAQ. Losses at the gene ends were 5 bases for V and 0 bases for J; bases not matched to a gene: 8. CDR3 length: 18 residues. In DNA, the CDR3 is TGTGCCAGCAGCCAGGGGACTAGCGGGCTTAGCTCCTACAATGAGCAGTTCTTC. Its translation is CASSQGTSGLSSYNEQFF.

The chain's CDR3 is CASSSRDGNTIYF. CDR3 nucleotides: TGTGCCAGCAGTTCAAGGGATGGAAACACCATATATTTT. The chain combines TRBV28 with TRBJ1-3; D not resolved. Per germline, CDR1 MDHEN and CDR2 SYDVKM. V lost 4 bases and J lost 3, with 7 bases in between. The CDR3 loop spans 13 amino acids.

This clonotype was seen repeatedly, ten times or more. CDR3 loop: CASSSGQLNNEQFF. The DNA of the CDR3 is TGCGCCAGCAGCTCCGGACAGCTCAACAATGAGCAGTTCTTC. The gene calls are TRBV5-1 and TRBJ2-1; perhaps TRBD1 as D (6 bases). V was cut by 3 bases and J by 5 bases, with 12 bases left in between. CDR3 length: 14 residues. Germline V lookup: CDR1 SGHRS, CDR2 YFSETQ.

Many counts were recorded for this clonotype. This rearrangement joins TRBV7-8 to TRBJ2-7, with TRBD2 matching over 7 bases. With 4 bases clipped from V and 2 bases from J, the junction kept 8 bases outside the gene matches. Per germline, CDR1 SGHVS and CDR2 FQNEAQ. The CDR3 is made up of 15 amino acids. The CDR3, as DNA: TGTGCCAGCAGCTCACGGCGGGAGCTTACCTACGAGCAGTACTTC. This translates into CASSSRRELTYEQYF.

The table lists this clonotype with a few counts. The rearrangement links TRBV7-2 to TRBJ2-1, with D unclear. Trimming left V 3 bases short and J 7 bases short, with 16 bases between. The germline V gene has CDR1 SGHTA and CDR2 FQGNSA. The CDR3 is 15 residues long. The CDR3 nucleotides are TGTGCCAGCAGCTTGGGCAGTCAAGGGTGGAATGAGCAGTTCTTC. This translates into CASSLGSQGWNEQFF.

This clonotype was seen repeatedly, ten times or more. The rearrangement joins TRBV28 to TRBJ2-4, with 10 positions matching TRBD1. Trimming at V came to 8 bases and at J to 0 bases, leaving 4 bases not matched to a gene. Germline assignment: CDR1 MDHEN and CDR2 SYDVKM. The CDR3 consists of 15 residues. CDR3 DNA sequence: TGTGCCAGCGGGACAGGGGCCTTAGCCAAAAACATTCAGTACTTC. It encodes CASGTGALAKNIQYF. Drawing the rest from reference TRBV28 and TRBJ2-4, the complete variable domain is DVKVTQSSRYLVKRTGEKVFLECVQDMDHENMFWYRQDPGLGLRLIYFSYDVKMKEKGDIPEGYSVSREKKERFSLILESASTNQTSMYLCASGTGALAKNIQYFGAGTRLSVL.

This clonotype was recorded at least ten times. One junction end disagrees with the germline gene, perhaps due to a read error. The rearrangement joins TRBV6-5 to TRBJ1-2; 7 nucleotides line up with TRBD1. This CDR3 comprises 14 residues. Germline values: CDR1 MNHEY, CDR2 SVGAGI. The CDR3: CASSSSGGDKATAF. The DNA for the CDR3 is TGTGCCAGCAGTTCATCAGGGGGGGACAAGGCTACTGCCTTC.

This clonotype showed up many times. The chain couples TRBV5-6 to TRBJ1-5, with 8 bases identical to TRBD1. With V trimmed by 4 bases and J by 0 bases, 15 bases remained unmatched. CDR1 is SGHDT and CDR2 is YYEEEE in the germline V gene. The CDR3 is 19 residues long. In DNA form, the CDR3 reads TGTGCCAGCAGCCACGGAGCCGGGACAGGAGTTTATAGCAATCAGCCCCAGCATTTT. Its translation: CASSHGAGTGVYSNQPQHF.

This clonotype has at least ten counts. The genes are TRBV28 and TRBJ1-4; unclear D gene. Germline CDR1 MDHEN, CDR2 SYDVKM. CDR3 length equals 15 residues. V lost 1 base, J lost 6 bases, and 12 bases lay in between. The CDR3 is CASSLLGSDHEKLFF. In DNA, the CDR3 is TGTGCCAGCAGTTTATTAGGGTCGGACCATGAAAAACTGTTTTTT.

In the case of this clonotype: A much bigger clone sits one base away, suggesting this may be a read error. This chain joins TRBV7-9 and TRBJ1-5; D not resolved. V was pared by 3 bases and J by 4 bases, with 7 bases between. This CDR3 comprises 13 residues. The germline V gene encodes CDR1 SEHNR and CDR2 FQNEAQ (reference sequence). CDR3 loop: CASSFAANQPQHF. The CDR3 nucleotides read TGTGCCAGCAGCTTTGCAGCGAATCAGCCCCAGCATTTT.

The sample holds a few counts of this clonotype. The V gene is TRBV27, the J gene TRBJ2-2; D gene unclear. Germline-derived CDR1 and CDR2 are MNHEY and SMNVEV (reference sequence). This CDR3 spans 15 amino acids. The ends were cut back, 4 bases at V and 0 bases at J, with 9 bases in the middle. CDR3 in amino acids: CASSYRVANTGELFF. CDR3 nucleotide sequence: TGTGCCAGCAGTTACCGGGTGGCGAACACCGGGGAGCTGTTTTTT.

This clonotype was counted at least ten times. The chain carries TRBV6-5 and TRBJ2-7; D remains ambiguous. The CDR3 is 18 residues long. From germline, CDR1 is MNHEY and CDR2 SVGAGI. V lost 0 bases and J lost 0, with 18 bases in between. The CDR3 bases are TGTGCCAGCAGTTACTCGTTTAGTTACGTCCGAGACTCCTACGAGCAGTACTTC. Its translation: CASSYSFSYVRDSYEQYF.

There are a few counts of this clonotype. The chain joins TRBV30 to TRBJ2-3; D could derive from TRBD1 or TRBD2 (5 bases each). V was trimmed by 1 base and J by 2 bases, leaving 13 bases between them. The germline V gene has CDR1 GTSNPN and CDR2 SVGIG (reference sequence). The CDR3 is 15 amino acids. CDR3 nucleotides: TGTGCCTGGAGTGAGCCCGTCGGGACCACAGATACGCAGTATTTT. The encoded protein is CAWSEPVGTTDTQYF.

V and J are TRBV6-5 and TRBJ2-3; 8 nucleotides align to TRBD2. Germline V lookup: CDR1 MNHEY, CDR2 SVGAGI. V was pared by 0 bases and J by 5 bases, with 7 bases of the junction left unmatched. This CDR3 spans 16 amino acids. The DNA for the CDR3 is TGTGCCAGCAGTTACTCGTTCAGCGGGGGAGGAGATACGCAGTATTTT. Its protein is CASSYSFSGGGDTQYF.

This clonotype was detected a few times. The DNA for the CDR3 is TGTGCCAGCAGTGAAGGGAGGGGGCTGTACACCGGGGAGCTGTTTTTT. As protein: CASSEGRGLYTGELFF. The V and J genes are TRBV2 and TRBJ2-2, with D perhaps TRBD1 (7 bases). The CDR3 runs to 16 residues. Trimming removed 1 base at V and 3 bases at J, with 12 bases between. CDR1 and CDR2 from the germline V gene are SNHLY and FYNNEI.

Many counts were recorded for this clonotype. This chain joins TRBV3-1 and TRBJ2-4, with D uncertain. Trimming removed 4 bases at V and 0 bases at J, with 10 bases between. The CDR3 totals 15 residues. Germline loops: CDR1 LGHDT, CDR2 YNNKEL (reference sequence). The chain's CDR3 is CASSLSDIAKNIQYF. The CDR3 DNA sequence: TGTGCCAGCAGCCTTTCAGACATAGCCAAAAACATTCAGTACTTC.

Many counts were recorded for this clonotype. The gene calls are TRBV7-9 and TRBJ2-5; 9 bases agree with TRBD1. There are 17 residues in the CDR3. V lost 5 bases to trimming and J lost 1 base; unmatched junction nucleotides: 11. The V gene's germline CDR1 is SEHNR and CDR2 FQNEAQ (reference sequence). CDR3: CASSRNRGPLTQETQYF. CDR3 in DNA: TGTGCCAGCAGCCGGAACAGGGGGCCCCTTACCCAAGAGACCCAGTACTTC. The full variable domain, in which reference TRBV7-9 and TRBJ2-5 provide the parts outside the CDR3, is DTGVSQNPRHKITKRGQNVTFRCDPISEHNRLYWYRQTLGQGPEFLTYFQNEAQLEKSRLLSDRFSAERPKGSFSTLEIQRTEQGDSAMYLCASSRNRGPLTQETQYFGPGTRLLVL.